This TCR beta chain came from a study of blood T cells in healthy people across ages. For this clonotype: What it recognizes is unknown.

Germline CDR1 reads SNHLY; CDR2 reads FYNNEI. This CDR3 spans 17 amino acids. Trimming shortened V by 3 bases and J by 0 bases, and 15 bases separated the two germline ends. A J-beta primer mix and a sample-barcoded 5' primer were used in a second PCR of roughly 7 to 12 cycles. A tag from a template-switch adaptor with 12 random nucleotides marked each cDNA molecule. TCRdb reprocessed the 5' RACE reads via MiXCR and lists one record per CDR3 protein. The sample contains 1.5 million or so distinct CDR3 sequences, roughly 45% of which appear only once. General study points: Roughly linear declines in TCR beta diversity per million T cells occurred with age.

This sequence originates from a woman aged 18-35 years in good health. Input material: blood. The V call is TRBV2, the J call TRBJ2-4; D gene uncertain. This chain's CDR3 is CASSDGRFVVAKNIQYF. CDR3 sequence (DNA): TGTGCCAGCAGTGATGGGCGATTCGTGGTAGCCAAAAACATTCAGTACTTC.